The present T cell receptor (beta chain) was sequenced within a study of response to subunit inactivated influenza vaccine (dated by TCRdb to between 2017 and 2018). Concerning the study at large: The study used deep quantitative T cell receptor repertoire profiling to track responses to a trivalent subunit inactivated influenza vaccine.

Libraries were built with RT-PCR. TCRdb names Illumina HiSeq 2500 as the instrument used. The public reads were run again by TCRdb, first through fastp at Q25 and then through MiXCR, and only productive beta chains were kept. Merged by CDR3 protein, the rows form single entries marked with the most common genes and DNA. This sample is represented by around 750,000 distinct CDR3 sequences; about 20% of them were singletons. The ten largest account for roughly 10% of the sample. The study at large found these results: The authors suggested that each seasonal influenza vaccination may recruit only a limited number of new T cells.

This clonotype was counted only a few times. Its recognized antigen is unknown. One base away there is no much larger clone; base qualities are not given. The CDR3 holds 15 amino acids from the cysteine to the phenylalanine. Only the CDR3 DNA is retained, 45 bases long and in frame from the first base. The germline V gene encodes CDR1 ENHRY and CDR2 SYGVKD. Germline trimming: 6 bases from V, 0 bases from J; junction bases outside gene matches: 3. In this chain, TRBV10-3 is recombined with TRBJ2-2; TRBD1 aligns with 8 central bases. The sequence came from a man aged 50 to 59 who received an inactivated influenza vaccine. Donor details come from another sample of the same person, matched by shared clones. The sequencing used PBMCs from blood, collected roughly 5 days after vaccination. The DNA sequence follows: TGTGCCATCAGCCTACAGGGGGCGAACACCGGGGAGCTGTTTTTT. Its amino acids are CAISLQGANTGELFF.